What follows are 26 T cell receptor beta chains derived from one specimen sequenced in a study of monozygotic twins with inflammatory bowel disease (dated by TCRdb to about 2019). The library was made by 5' RACE. Sequencing took place on an Illumina HiSeq 2500. TCRdb reanalyzed the reads, keeping one entry per CDR3 protein sequence and omitting DNA. The record for this sample contains around 200,000 distinct CDR3 sequences. The ten largest make up roughly 1.5% of the sample. Material for sequencing was blood. Every receptor here comes from a human donor with ulcerative colitis or Crohn's disease, or a healthy co-twin of an affected twin (not recorded which).

The rearrangement uses TRBV7-2 and TRBJ1-5; TCRdb calls TRBD1, which cannot be checked without DNA. The germline V gene encodes CDR1 SGHTA and CDR2 FQGNSA. This CDR3 comprises 14 residues. The CDR3 is CASSPRQGNQPQHF. The variable domain in full, completed from reference TRBV7-2 and TRBJ1-5, reads GAGVSQSPSNKVTEKGKDVELRCDPISGHTALYWYRQSLGQGLEFLIYFQGNSAPDKSGLPSDRFSAERTGGSVSTLTIQRTQQEDSAVYLCASSPRQGNQPQHFGDGTRLSIL.

The rearrangement uses TRBV18 and TRBJ2-2; with no DNA, the TCRdb D assignment of TRBD1 cannot be verified. The germline gives CDR1 KGHSH, CDR2 LQKENI. This CDR3 has 15 residues. The CDR3 sequence: CASSPRTVNTGELFF. Full variable domain (outside the CDR3, taken from reference TRBV18 and TRBJ2-2): NAGVMQNPRHLVRRRGQEARLRCSPMKGHSHVYWYRQLPEEGLKFMVYLQKENIIDESGMPKERFSAEFPKEGPSILRIQQVVRGDSAAYFCASSPRTVNTGELFFGEGSRLTVL.

The chain recombines TRBV7-9 with TRBJ1-2; TCRdb selects TRBD1, and the lack of DNA leaves this call unchecked. This CDR3 comprises 14 residues. Per germline, CDR1 SEHNR and CDR2 FQNEAQ (reference sequence). CDR3 region: CASSDRAYTHGYTF.

The chain links TRBV21-1 to TRBJ2-1. TRBV21-1 is noted as a pseudogene. This CDR3 is 15 amino acids long. The CDR3 sequence is CASLGDRGSYNEQFF.

The rearrangement uses TRBV5-1 and TRBJ1-2; as DNA is missing, the TRBD1 call by TCRdb cannot be tested. Per germline, CDR1 SGHRS and CDR2 YFSETQ. The CDR3 consists of 14 residues. The chain's CDR3 is CASSPQGGNYGYTF. Supplemented by reference TRBV5-1 and TRBJ1-2, the full variable domain reads KAGVTQTPRYLIKTRGQQVTLSCSPISGHRSVSWYQQTPGQGLQFLFEYFSETQRNKGNFPGRFSGRQFSNSRSEMNVSTLELGDSALYLCASSPQGGNYGYTFGSGTRLTVV.

This chain uses TRBV12-3 or TRBV12-4 with TRBJ2-1; TCRdb indicates TRBD2, and absent DNA this call remains unverified. The CDR3 totals 15 residues. The CDR3: CASSLTAGRDNEQFF.

This chain links TRBV3-1 with TRBJ2-1; TCRdb returns TRBD1, unconfirmable since there is no DNA. The CDR3 runs 15 residues. Germline V lookup: CDR1 LGHDT, CDR2 YNNKEL (reference sequence). The CDR3 loop reads CATSKGVGAYNEQFF.

The chain couples TRBV12-3 or TRBV12-4 to TRBJ1-5. The CDR3 spans 13 residues. The CDR3 is CASSFMKDQPQHF.

The chain joins TRBV7-9 to TRBJ1-1. The germline CDR1 and CDR2 sequences are SEHNR and FQNEAQ (reference sequence). CDR3 size: 14 residues. The CDR3 loop reads CASTEPQMNTEAFF. The full variable domain, with the rest looked up from reference TRBV7-9 and TRBJ1-1, is DTGVSQNPRHKITKRGQNVTFRCDPISEHNRLYWYRQTLGQGPEFLTYFQNEAQLEKSRLLSDRFSAERPKGSFSTLEIQRTEQGDSAMYLCASTEPQMNTEAFFGQGTRLTVV.

The chain is built from TRBV7-2 and TRBJ2-2. Per the germline V gene, CDR1 is SGHTA and CDR2 is FQGNSA. The CDR3 length is 16 residues. The CDR3: CASSLSARPNTGELFF.

The chain links TRBV5-1 to TRBJ1-1. The germline V gene has CDR1 SGHRS and CDR2 YFSETQ. This CDR3 comprises 14 residues. CDR3 loop: CTSSSAPANTEAFF.

The CDR3 is CASSLGTGGNEQFF. V usage is TRBV5-1 and J usage is TRBJ2-1; checking the TCRdb D call of TRBD1 is not possible without DNA. The germline V gene has CDR1 SGHRS and CDR2 YFSETQ. This CDR3 spans 14 amino acids.

This chain uses TRBV24-1 with TRBJ1-5; the D call from TCRdb, TRBD1, cannot be confirmed without DNA. The CDR3 runs 15 residues. The germline gives CDR1 KGHDR, CDR2 SFDVKD. CDR3 in amino acids: CATSDRGGRGQPQHF.

The rearrangement uses TRBV18 and TRBJ2-5. The CDR3 spans 14 residues. Germline V gene lookup returns CDR1 KGHSH and CDR2 LQKENI. CDR3 residues: CASSPLRNQETQYF.

This chain joins TRBV7-9 and TRBJ2-7. CDR1 is SEHNR, CDR2 FQNEAQ, per germline (reference sequence). The CDR3 has 13 residues. This chain's CDR3 is CASSLEGTYEQYF.

The rearrangement uses TRBV7-9 and TRBJ1-5; lacking DNA, the TRBD1 call made by TCRdb goes unchecked. Germline lookup yields CDR1 SEHNR and CDR2 FQNEAQ (reference sequence). This CDR3 is 15 amino acids long. The CDR3 loop is CASSRDRDQGQPQHF.

This chain uses TRBV7-2 with TRBJ2-3; lacking DNA, the TRBD2 call made by TCRdb goes unchecked. Germline V gene sequence: CDR1 SGHTA, CDR2 FQGNSA. This CDR3 is 16 amino acids long. CDR3 in amino acids: CASSPKGLLGPDTQYF.

The gene calls are TRBV6-1 and TRBJ2-3; TCRdb indicates TRBD1, and absent DNA this call remains unverified. Germline CDR1 reads MNHNS; CDR2 reads SASEGT. CDR3 length equals 14 residues. This CDR3 reads CASIPPGGTDTQYF.

The CDR3 here is CASNEGTGGYTF. V and J are TRBV9 and TRBJ1-2; TCRdb proposes TRBD1, but this gene call is untestable without DNA. The CDR3 has 12 amino acids. Germline lookup yields CDR1 SGDLS and CDR2 YYNGEE.

The chain combines TRBV20-1 with TRBJ2-1; TCRdb selects TRBD1, and the lack of DNA leaves this call unchecked. Germline assignment: CDR1 DFQATT and CDR2 SNEGSKA (reference sequence). The CDR3 is 16 residues long. This chain's CDR3 is CSARDTTGTGWVEQFF.

The rearrangement uses TRBV6-1 and TRBJ1-1. The CDR3 contains 16 residues. Germline CDR1 is MNHNS and CDR2 is SASEGT. The CDR3 here is CAALRGPHGTHTEAFF.

This chain joins TRBV5-1 and TRBJ1-2; there is no DNA to check the TCRdb D call of TRBD1. This CDR3 contains 15 residues. Germline lookup yields CDR1 SGHRS and CDR2 YFSETQ. The CDR3 here is CASSFGTGDHYGYTF. Full variable domain (outside the CDR3, taken from reference TRBV5-1 and TRBJ1-2): KAGVTQTPRYLIKTRGQQVTLSCSPISGHRSVSWYQQTPGQGLQFLFEYFSETQRNKGNFPGRFSGRQFSNSRSEMNVSTLELGDSALYLCASSFGTGDHYGYTFGSGTRLTVV.

The chain couples TRBV20-1 to TRBJ1-5. The germline V gene encodes CDR1 DFQATT and CDR2 SNEGSKA (reference sequence). The CDR3 consists of 13 residues. The CDR3 region is CSGQRDSNQPQHF.

The gene calls are TRBV28 and TRBJ2-7; the D call of TRBD1 rests on TCRdb alone, since no DNA is present to check it. The CDR3 length is 16 residues. Germline V lookup: CDR1 MDHEN, CDR2 SYDVKM. This chain's CDR3 is CASSPPGDRGSYEQYF.

The chain uses TRBV12-3 or TRBV12-4 and TRBJ1-3. This CDR3 spans 16 amino acids. CDR3: CASSFGEQGSGNTIYF.

This chain connects TRBV12-3 or TRBV12-4 to TRBJ2-5; TCRdb's D call, TRBD2, is unchecked because there is no DNA. This CDR3 is built from 13 residues. This CDR3 reads CASSSLAEETQYF.